This TCR beta chain was documented in a study of blood T cell repertoires in COVID-19. Authors' data handling: Reference gene primer amplification gave nucleated cell count estimates. Clones were read by immunoSEQ multiplex PCR, and TCRdb kept only the in-frame ones, dropping some. V and J calls and clone size are as listed in that table; D and trimming were resolved from the DNA. This sample yields roughly 400,000 clones, of which about 87% are seen a single time; about 9.4% belongs to the top ten. Those who participated ranged in age from roughly 18 to 89 years and resided in about two dozen US areas. The trim removed 7 bases at V and 7 bases at J, leaving 5 bases unmatched. The CDR3 is 13 amino acids.

V and J are TRBV12-3 or TRBV12-4 and TRBJ1-5; 9 positions match TRBD1. Sequencing was done on a sample of PBMCs or T cells enriched from blood (not recorded which). This TCR was sampled from a woman between 45 and 65 years old who had recovered from COVID-19. Here the CDR3 DNA reads TGTGCCAGCACCCCGGGACAGGGCCAGCCCCAGCATTTT. Amino acid sequence: CASTPGQGQPQHF.